This paragraph covers one TCR beta chain sequence. V gave up 0 bases and J gave up 4 bases, with 11 bases separating them. This CDR3 has 15 amino acids. Germline V gene lookup returns CDR1 SGDLS and CDR2 YYNGEE. This entry comes from a study of T cells in localized non-small cell lung cancer. Some clones are missing from TCRdb's copy, which holds only in-frame ones; the method was immunoSEQ multiplex PCR. The sample carries about 26,000 clones, more than 75% recorded once. The chain joins TRBV9 to TRBJ2-1; D is unclear. The sample was peripheral blood, taken before any cancer treatment. The origin of this receptor is a woman aged 40 to 75 with stage I lung adenocarcinoma. In nucleotides, the CDR3 is TGTGCCAGCAGCGTAGGGGGTTCGATTTACAATGAGCAGTTCTTC. Translating it yields CASSVGGSIYNEQFF. The whole variable domain, remainder taken from reference TRBV9 and TRBJ2-1, is DSGVTQTPKHLITATGQRVTLRCSPRSGDLSVYWYQQSLDQGLQFLIQYYNGEERAKGNILERFSAQQFPDLHSELNLSSLELGDSALYFCASSVGGSIYNEQFFGPGTRLTVL.